One T cell receptor (beta chain) is described in this entry. Its target is unknown. CDR3 length equals 12 residues. Germline loops: CDR1 SGHTA, CDR2 FQGNSA. Trimming took 0 bases from V and 6 from J, leaving 5 bases between them. This record comes from a study of a mutant IDH1 vaccine in newly diagnosed glioma. In the study overall: First vaccine doses came 4-6 weeks after radiotherapy alone, or with temozolomide cycles. Every participant had undergone radiotherapy, temozolomide, or both before, and most underwent both. General study results and limits: Among top peripheral T cell clonotypes, changes seemed unrelated to pseudoprogression.

As for time point: week 11, during vaccination. Vaccine doses each comprised 300 ug of mutant IDH1 20-mer peptide, with topical imiquimod. Sequencing used immunoSEQ multiplex PCR; TCRdb keeps in-frame clones, though not all of them. This sample has some 25,000 clones, with around 73% found just once. The chain recombines TRBV7-2 with TRBJ2-5; D unclear. This clonotype was obtained from a woman younger than 35 with glioma. The source material was PBMCs, sampled from a glioma patient whose treatment included an IDH1 peptide vaccine. The CDR3 sequence is CASSLASQTQYF. In DNA, the CDR3 is TGTGCCAGCAGCTTAGCATCGCAGACCCAGTACTTC.